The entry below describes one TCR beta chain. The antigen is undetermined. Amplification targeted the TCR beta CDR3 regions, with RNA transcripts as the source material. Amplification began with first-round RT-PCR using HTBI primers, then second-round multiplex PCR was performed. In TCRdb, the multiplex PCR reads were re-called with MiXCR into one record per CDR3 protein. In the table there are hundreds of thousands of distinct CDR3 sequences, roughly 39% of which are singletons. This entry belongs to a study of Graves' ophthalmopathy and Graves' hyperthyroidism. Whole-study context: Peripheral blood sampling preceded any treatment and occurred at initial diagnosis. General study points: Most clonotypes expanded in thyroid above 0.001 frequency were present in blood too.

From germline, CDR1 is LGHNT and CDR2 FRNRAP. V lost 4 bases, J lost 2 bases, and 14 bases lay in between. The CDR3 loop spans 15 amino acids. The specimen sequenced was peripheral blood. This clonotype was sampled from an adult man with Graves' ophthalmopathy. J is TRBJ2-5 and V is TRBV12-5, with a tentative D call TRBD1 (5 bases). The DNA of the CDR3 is TGTGCTAGTGGTTCCGCCCCGACAGCACAAGAGACCCAGTACTTC. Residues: CASGSAPTAQETQYF.